The source of this T cell receptor (beta chain) is a study of CD8+ T cells in alopecia areata. CDR1 and CDR2 from the germline V gene are LNHDA and SQIVND (reference sequence). This CDR3 has 17 amino acids. The V and J ends lost 5 bases and 5 bases, in that order; junction bases with no gene match: 10. Points from the study as a whole: Lesional scalp exceeded normal scalp in clonality, especially in alopecia totalis/universalis.

Extracted RNA was reverse transcribed into cDNA, the sequencing template. Method: immunoSEQ multiplex PCR; TCRdb's copy keeps in-frame clones and lacks some. Of about 210,000 clones in the sample, roughly two fifths are singletons; the top ten hold 0.48%. Treatment described: oral pan-JAK inhibitor, 5-10 mg twice daily. For this clone: Its matching antigen is unknown.

The rearrangement joins TRBV19 to TRBJ2-5, with 14 positions matching TRBD2. This specimen was CD4+ T cells sorted from blood, taken at approximately week 30, from a patient treated with tofacitinib. This receptor was obtained from a human donor with alopecia areata. The CDR3 region is CASSDGLAGGRGETQYF. CDR3 bases: TGTGCCAGTAGTGATGGACTAGCGGGAGGTAGGGGGGAGACCCAGTACTTC.